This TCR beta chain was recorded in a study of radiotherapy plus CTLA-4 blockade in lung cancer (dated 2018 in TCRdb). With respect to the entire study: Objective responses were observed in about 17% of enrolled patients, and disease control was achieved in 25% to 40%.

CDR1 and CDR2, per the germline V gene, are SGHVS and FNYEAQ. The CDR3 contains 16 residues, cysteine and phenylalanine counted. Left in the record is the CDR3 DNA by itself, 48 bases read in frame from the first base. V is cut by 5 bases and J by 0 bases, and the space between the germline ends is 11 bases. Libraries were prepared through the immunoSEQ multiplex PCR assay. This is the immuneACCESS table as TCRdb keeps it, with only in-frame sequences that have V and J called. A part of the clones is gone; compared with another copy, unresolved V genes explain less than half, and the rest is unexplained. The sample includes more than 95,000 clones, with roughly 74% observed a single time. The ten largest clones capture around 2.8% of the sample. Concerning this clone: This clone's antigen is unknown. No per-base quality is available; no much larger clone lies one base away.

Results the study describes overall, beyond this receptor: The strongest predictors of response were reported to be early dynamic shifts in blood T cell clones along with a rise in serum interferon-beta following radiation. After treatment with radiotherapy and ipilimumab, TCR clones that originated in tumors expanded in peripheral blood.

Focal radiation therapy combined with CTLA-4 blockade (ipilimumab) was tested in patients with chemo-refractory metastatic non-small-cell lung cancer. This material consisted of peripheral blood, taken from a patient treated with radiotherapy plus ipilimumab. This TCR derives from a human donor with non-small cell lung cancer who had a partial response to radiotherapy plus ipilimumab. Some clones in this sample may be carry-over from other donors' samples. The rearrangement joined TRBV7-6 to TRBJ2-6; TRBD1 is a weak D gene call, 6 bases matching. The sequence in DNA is TGTGCCAGCAGCCAGACAGGAGTCTCTGGGGCCAACGTCCTGACTTTC. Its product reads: CASSQTGVSGANVLTF.